This record covers a single T cell receptor beta chain. This record comes from a study of blood T cell repertoires in COVID-19. Germline-derived CDR1 and CDR2 are MNHEY and SVGAGI. V lost 8 bases to trimming and J lost 5 bases, with 9 bases between them. The CDR3 loop spans 11 amino acids. The method was immunoSEQ multiplex PCR; TCRdb's version includes in-frame clones alone and lacks a portion of them. The sample lists 87,000 or so clones, 80% to 90% seen once, with approximately 5% in the top ten. The sample was peripheral blood. The chain has TRBV6-5 and TRBJ1-2; D is uncertain. This TCR came from a woman of 80 years or more with acute or convalescent COVID-19. For the CDR3, the DNA is TGTGCCAGCGGGCCCGTTTATGGCTACACCTTC. It translates to CASGPVYGYTF.